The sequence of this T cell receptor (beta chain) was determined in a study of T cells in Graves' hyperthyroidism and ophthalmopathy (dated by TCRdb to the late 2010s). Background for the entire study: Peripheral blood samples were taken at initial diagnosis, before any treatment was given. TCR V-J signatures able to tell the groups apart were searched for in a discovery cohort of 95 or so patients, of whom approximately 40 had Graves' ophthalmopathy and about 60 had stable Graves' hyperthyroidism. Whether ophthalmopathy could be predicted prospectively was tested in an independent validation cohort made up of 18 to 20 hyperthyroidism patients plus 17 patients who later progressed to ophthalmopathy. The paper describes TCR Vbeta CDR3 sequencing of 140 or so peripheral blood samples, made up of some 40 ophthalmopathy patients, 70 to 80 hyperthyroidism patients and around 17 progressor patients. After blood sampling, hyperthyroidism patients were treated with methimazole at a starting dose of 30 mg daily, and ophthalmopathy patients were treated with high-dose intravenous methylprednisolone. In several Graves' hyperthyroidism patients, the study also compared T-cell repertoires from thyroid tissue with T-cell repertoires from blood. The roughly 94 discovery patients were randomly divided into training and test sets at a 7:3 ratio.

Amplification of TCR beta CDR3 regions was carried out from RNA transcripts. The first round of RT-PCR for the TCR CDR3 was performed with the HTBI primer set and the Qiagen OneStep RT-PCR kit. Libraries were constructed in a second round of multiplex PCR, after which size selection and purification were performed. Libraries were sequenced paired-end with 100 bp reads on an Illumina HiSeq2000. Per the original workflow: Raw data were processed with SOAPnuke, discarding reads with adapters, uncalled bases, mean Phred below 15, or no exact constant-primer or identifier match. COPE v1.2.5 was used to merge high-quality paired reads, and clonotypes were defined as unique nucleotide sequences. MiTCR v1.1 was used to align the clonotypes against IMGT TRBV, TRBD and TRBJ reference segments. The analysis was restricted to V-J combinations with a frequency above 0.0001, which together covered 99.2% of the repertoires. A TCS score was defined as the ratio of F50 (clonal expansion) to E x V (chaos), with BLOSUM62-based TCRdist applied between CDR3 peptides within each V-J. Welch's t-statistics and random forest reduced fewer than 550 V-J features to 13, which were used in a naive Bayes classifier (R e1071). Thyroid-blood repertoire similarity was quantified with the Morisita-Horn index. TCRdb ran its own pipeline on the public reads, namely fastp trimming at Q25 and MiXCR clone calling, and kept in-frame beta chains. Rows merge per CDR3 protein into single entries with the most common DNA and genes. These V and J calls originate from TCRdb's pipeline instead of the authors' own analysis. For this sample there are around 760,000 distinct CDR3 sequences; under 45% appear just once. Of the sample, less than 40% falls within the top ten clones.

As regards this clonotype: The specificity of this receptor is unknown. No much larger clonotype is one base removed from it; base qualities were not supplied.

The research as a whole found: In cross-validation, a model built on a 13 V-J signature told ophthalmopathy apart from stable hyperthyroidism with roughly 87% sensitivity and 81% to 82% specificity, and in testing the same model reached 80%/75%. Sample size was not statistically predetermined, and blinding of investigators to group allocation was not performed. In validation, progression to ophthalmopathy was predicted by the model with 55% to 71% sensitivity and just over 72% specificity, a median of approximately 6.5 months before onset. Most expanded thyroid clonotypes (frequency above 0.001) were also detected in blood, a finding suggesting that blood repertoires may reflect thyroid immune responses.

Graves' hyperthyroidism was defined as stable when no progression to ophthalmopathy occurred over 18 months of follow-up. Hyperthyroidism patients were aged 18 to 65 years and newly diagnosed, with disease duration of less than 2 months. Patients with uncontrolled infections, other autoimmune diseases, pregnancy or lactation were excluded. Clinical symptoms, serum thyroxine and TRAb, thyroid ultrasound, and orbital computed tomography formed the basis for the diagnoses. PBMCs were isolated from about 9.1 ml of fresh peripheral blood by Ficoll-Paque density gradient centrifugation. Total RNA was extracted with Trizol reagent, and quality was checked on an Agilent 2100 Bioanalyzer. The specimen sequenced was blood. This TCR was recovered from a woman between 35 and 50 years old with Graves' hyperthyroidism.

The CDR3 protein sequence reads: CASSPPGKGYTGELFF. At the DNA level, the sequence is TGTGCCAGCAGTCCTCCGGGCAAGGGGTACACCGGGGAGCTGTTTTTT. In this chain, TRBV12-3 or TRBV12-4 is recombined with TRBJ2-2; 5 matching bases give a weak D call of TRBD1. V is clipped by 5 bases and J by 3 bases, and the sequence between their germline boundaries is 16 bases long. Counted from cysteine to phenylalanine, this CDR3 has 16 amino acids. Only the CDR3 DNA is retained, 48 bases long and in frame from the first base.